The clone carrying this TCR beta chain was picked up a small number of times. The source of the sample is a study of blood T cell repertoires in COVID-19. Two negative PCRs, clearance, or symptom resolution characterized the recovered Cohort 3 donors. The data were produced by immunoSEQ multiplex PCR, yet TCRdb's version contains in-frame clones alone and is incomplete. Found here are approximately 230,000 clones, under 90% of them singletons; the top ten hold around 1.7%. This clonotype originated in a middle-aged man who had recovered from COVID-19. The sequenced sample consisted of PBMCs or T cells enriched from blood (not recorded which).

CDR3 amino acids: CASSLQGVQGYTF. Here the CDR3 DNA reads TGCGCCAGCAGCTTACAGGGGGTCCAGGGCTACACCTTC. V gene TRBV5-1 combines with J gene TRBJ1-2, with 8 bases matching TRBD1. Trimming took 2 bases from V and 8 from J; bases not matched to a gene: 5. The CDR3 loop spans 13 amino acids. Germline values: CDR1 SGHRS, CDR2 YFSETQ.